This T cell receptor beta chain was captured by sequencing in a study of T-cell memory formation after mild COVID-19. Study findings and constraints: Memory sampled before infection contained some responding clones, suggesting cross-reactive memory joined.

This clonotype was observed a few times. Its antigen remains unidentified. With 3 bases clipped from V and 4 bases from J, the junction kept 6 bases outside the gene matches. Per the germline V gene, CDR1 is LNHDA and CDR2 is SQIVND (reference sequence). This CDR3 spans 15 amino acids. Using its own MiXCR run on the 5' RACE reads, TCRdb lists one record per CDR3 protein. The sample holds roughly 350,000 distinct CDR3 sequences, roughly 13% seen once. Sequenced sample: PBMCs or a T cell subset sorted from them (not recorded which). The receptor comes from a man aged 18-30 years who had mild COVID-19 (a few samples of this study predate the infection). Cell type and time point are not known. V gene TRBV19 combines with J gene TRBJ2-1, with 7 nucleotides matching TRBD2. The CDR3 coding sequence is TGTGCCAGTAGTATCCAGCGGGGCGGATACAATGAGCAGTTCTTC. Protein: CASSIQRGGYNEQFF.